The 7 T cell receptor beta chains below all came from one sample that was sequenced in a study of T-cell reconstitution after alpha-beta-depleted transplantation in children. The TCRbeta library was prepared with unique molecular identifiers. TCRdb called the PCR reads again in MiXCR, with one record for every CDR3 protein. The sample carries 450,000 to 700,000 distinct CDR3 sequences, over 20% recorded once. The material sequenced was PBMCs, taken before TCRalphabeta/CD19-depleted stem cell transplant. The receptors were sampled from a boy under two years old with Wiskott-Aldrich syndrome, due to receive a stem cell transplant.

This chain links TRBV3-1 with TRBJ1-1; 7 nucleotides align to TRBD1. In germline, CDR1 is LGHDT, CDR2 YNNKEL (reference sequence). The CDR3 consists of 12 residues. V shed 4 bases, J shed 12 bases, and the junction held 8 bases outside the gene matches. This CDR3 is CASSPRTGDSFF. The CDR3 DNA reads as TGTGCCAGCAGCCCCCGGACAGGAGATTCTTTCTTT.

The table lists this clonotype with a few counts. This chain connects TRBV5-1 to TRBJ2-1; tentative D call: TRBD2 (6 bases). The ends were cut back, 1 base at V and 7 bases at J, with 18 bases in the middle. Germline V gene lookup returns CDR1 SGHRS and CDR2 YFSETQ. This CDR3 has 16 amino acids. The CDR3 sequence: CASSLPLGGPGNEQFF. CDR3 nucleotides: TGCGCCAGCAGCTTGCCCCTAGGAGGGCCCGGGAATGAGCAGTTCTTC.

In regard to this clonotype: One junction end disagrees with the germline gene, perhaps due to a read error. The chain carries TRBV7-9 and TRBJ2-3; 10 nucleotides match TRBD2. Germline V gene sequence: CDR1 SEHNR, CDR2 FQNEAQ (reference sequence). This CDR3 is built from 15 residues. The CDR3 coding sequence is TGTGCAAGCAACCCTAGCGGGGGACTCACAGATACGCAGTATTTT. Its protein product is CASNPSGGLTDTQYF.

The chain carries TRBV2 and TRBJ1-3, with unresolved D. With 7 bases removed from V and 2 bases from J, the gap between germline ends came to 12 bases. The V gene's germline CDR1 is SNHLY and CDR2 FYNNEI. The CDR3 spans 14 residues. The CDR3 nucleotides read TGTGCCAGCACCAAGGTGGATACTGGAAACACCATATATTTT. Encoded protein: CASTKVDTGNTIYF.

This chain uses TRBV28 with TRBJ2-3, with 9 nucleotides matching TRBD2. J lost 0 bases, V lost 7 bases, and 11 bases had no gene match. The germline gives CDR1 MDHEN, CDR2 SYDVKM. The CDR3 contains 17 residues. The CDR3 DNA sequence: TGTGCCAGCACCTCGCCTAGCGGGGCCCTTAGCACAGATACGCAGTATTTT. It encodes CASTSPSGALSTDTQYF.

The chain joins TRBV5-1 to TRBJ2-2; D possibly matches TRBD1 or TRBD2 (7 bases each). CDR1 is SGHRS, CDR2 YFSETQ, per germline. The V end was cut by 3 bases, the J end by 4 bases, with 16 bases between. This CDR3 is 16 amino acids long. CDR3 nucleotides: TGCGCCAGCAGCTACCTCCAGGGGGGGAGCACCGGGGAGCTGTTTTTT. It encodes CASSYLQGGSTGELFF. The full variable domain, rest sourced from reference TRBV5-1 and TRBJ2-2, is KAGVTQTPRYLIKTRGQQVTLSCSPISGHRSVSWYQQTPGQGLQFLFEYFSETQRNKGNFPGRFSGRQFSNSRSEMNVSTLELGDSALYLCASSYLQGGSTGELFFGEGSRLTVL.

This chain connects TRBV6-5 to TRBJ2-3; 10 nucleotides line up with TRBD2. Germline V gives CDR1 MNHEY, CDR2 SVGAGI. With 3 bases clipped from V and 6 bases from J, the junction kept 9 bases outside the gene matches. CDR3 length: 16 amino acids. CDR3 DNA sequence: TGTGCCAGCAGTTATATGGTAGCGGGAGGAACCGATACGCAGTATTTT. Translated: CASSYMVAGGTDTQYF.